The 13 T cell receptor beta chains presented below share a single source sample, sequenced in a study of CD4 T cell repertoires in COVID-19. Sequencing used immunoSEQ multiplex PCR; TCRdb keeps in-frame clones, though not all of them. The table lists 70,000 to 95,000 clones, approximately 83% of them singletons. Here the sequenced sample was CD4+ T cells from peripheral blood, taken after recovery from COVID-19. Receptor source: a human donor who had COVID-19.

J is TRBJ2-3 and V is TRBV7-9, with D perhaps assigned TRBD1 or TRBD2 (5 bases each). The CDR3 consists of 14 residues. V dropped 0 bases and J dropped 6 bases, with 10 bases sitting between them. From germline, CDR1 is SEHNR and CDR2 FQNEAQ (reference sequence). For the CDR3, the DNA is TGTGCCAGCAGCTTAGCGAGGGGAAAGGATACGCAGTATTTT. This sequence encodes CASSLARGKDTQYF.

In this sample, this clone turned up once. V gene TRBV11-2 combines with J gene TRBJ2-3, with D uncertain. Germline V gene sequence: CDR1 SGHAT, CDR2 FQNNGV. V lost 6 bases and J lost 2, with 12 bases in between. CDR3 length equals 14 residues. CDR3 DNA sequence: TGTGCCAGCAGTTCAAACAGATACACAGATACGCAGTATTTT. This encodes CASSSNRYTDTQYF.

In DNA, the CDR3 is TGTGCCAGCACTCCACAGGGGTACACTGAAGCTTTCTTT. Encoded protein: CASTPQGYTEAFF. This chain connects TRBV6-5 to TRBJ1-1, with TRBD1 matching 7 bases. The CDR3 loop spans 13 amino acids. V was pared by 7 bases and J by 3 bases, with 5 bases of the junction left unmatched. Germline CDR1 reads MNHEY; CDR2 reads SVGAGI.

The V call is TRBV7-2, the J call TRBJ2-5, with TRBD1 matching 9 bases. This CDR3 has 15 amino acids. Germline values: CDR1 SGHTA, CDR2 FQGNSA. Trimming cost V 4 bases and J 2 bases; bases outside gene matches: 5. The CDR3 DNA sequence: TGTGCCAGCAGCTCACGGGGACAGGGACAAGAGACCCAGTACTTC. Translated: CASSSRGQGQETQYF.

This chain joins TRBV2 and TRBJ1-2, with TRBD1 matching 10 bases. This CDR3 spans 15 amino acids. Trimming removed 4 bases from V and 4 bases from J; junction bases left unmatched: 6. Germline-derived CDR1 and CDR2 are SNHLY and FYNNEI. The CDR3 reads CASSVKGQGFYGYTF. CDR3 in DNA: TGTGCCAGCAGTGTAAAGGGACAGGGGTTCTATGGCTACACCTTC.

This clone has a single count. V and J are TRBV11-2 and TRBJ1-1; D unclear. V gave up 0 bases and J gave up 4 bases, with 6 bases separating them. Germline V gene lookup returns CDR1 SGHAT and CDR2 FQNNGV. This CDR3 region has 13 residues. The CDR3 DNA sequence: TGTGCCAGCAGCTTAGATCGGAGCACTGAAGCTTTCTTT. As protein: CASSLDRSTEAFF.

This chain joins TRBV27 and TRBJ2-5; TRBD1 matches 8 bases. Germline V lookup: CDR1 MNHEY, CDR2 SMNVEV (reference sequence). The V gene end was trimmed by 6 bases and the J gene end by 6 bases; junction bases not matched to a gene: 9. The CDR3 length is 14 residues. The chain's CDR3 is CASSQGRTGQTQYF. As DNA, the CDR3 is TGTGCCAGCAGCCAGGGCAGGACAGGGCAGACCCAGTACTTC.

V usage is TRBV5-1 and J usage is TRBJ1-2, with D uncertain. Germline V gene sequence: CDR1 SGHRS, CDR2 YFSETQ. The V end lost 0 bases, the J end lost 7 bases, and 19 bases lay between the germline ends. CDR3 length: 16 amino acids. CDR3 nucleotides: TGCGCCAGCAGCTTGGCCGTGGACCCCTTATGGGGTGGCTACACCTTC. Amino acids: CASSLAVDPLWGGYTF.

This chain connects TRBV24-1 to TRBJ2-3; D is ambiguous. V lost 4 bases and J 6 bases, leaving 10 bases between the germline ends. CDR3 length: 13 amino acids. CDR1 KGHDR and CDR2 SFDVKD come from the germline V gene. The CDR3 bases are TGTGCCACCAGTGACCCGGGCTATGATACGCAGTATTTT. It yields the protein CATSDPGYDTQYF.

The chain links TRBV5-8 to TRBJ1-2; TRBD1 aligns across 12 bases. The CDR3 totals 16 residues. The J segment lost 8 bases and the V segment lost 4 bases, leaving 12 bases of the junction unmatched. Germline V gene lookup returns CDR1 SGHTS and CDR2 YDEGEE. The CDR3 loop is CASSPIPGQGAWGYTF. The CDR3 bases are TGTGCCAGCAGCCCAATCCCGGGACAGGGGGCGTGGGGCTACACCTTC.

This clone has more than one count but fewer than ten. The chain combines TRBV19 with TRBJ2-5; D ambiguous. The CDR3 has 13 residues. In germline, CDR1 is LNHDA, CDR2 SQIVND (reference sequence). Between the trimmed V and J ends, which lost 5 bases and 4 bases, there was a span of 11 bases. As DNA, the CDR3 is TGTGCCAGTAGTCTAAGCCTTTTAGAGACCCAGTACTTC. Its translation: CASSLSLLETQYF.

The chain joins TRBV7-6 to TRBJ2-3; 7 bases align to TRBD2. CDR1 and CDR2 from the germline V gene are SGHVS and FNYEAQ. The CDR3 loop spans 16 amino acids. The V gene end was trimmed by 1 base and the J gene end by 0 bases; junction bases not matched to a gene: 4. The CDR3 spells CASSLGPGGSTDTQYF. CDR3 coding DNA: TGTGCCAGCAGCTTAGGCCCGGGAGGAAGCACAGATACGCAGTATTTT.

The chain links TRBV5-1 to TRBJ1-6; D remains unclear. The germline gives CDR1 SGHRS, CDR2 YFSETQ. Trimming took off 0 bases at V and 0 bases at J, with 16 bases between the two ends. The CDR3 consists of 19 residues. CDR3: CASSLDTVRADSYNSPLHF. Written as DNA, the CDR3 is TGCGCCAGCAGCTTGGATACAGTACGGGCTGACTCCTATAATTCACCCCTCCACTTT.